A selection of T cell receptor beta chains follows, all from one sample in a study of T cells in Graves' hyperthyroidism and ophthalmopathy. TCRdb re-derived calls from the multiplex PCR reads in MiXCR, one entry per CDR3 protein. The data hold about 690,000 distinct CDR3 sequences, with around 16% observed a single time. Material for sequencing was blood. Every receptor here comes from a middle-aged man with Graves' hyperthyroidism. CDR3s include the opening cysteine and the closing phenylalanine or tryptophan. D genes are given only for firm matches. Part of the rows lack a size; the others show once, few, many or a class for expanded clones.

size,V,J,D,CDR3,DNA
few,TRBV4-1,TRBJ1-1,-,CASSPRPEKPGNTEAFF,TGCGCCAGCAGCCCAAGGCCGGAGAAACCTGGGAACACTGAAGCTTTCTTT
once,TRBV7-2,TRBJ2-2,TRBD1,CASSFWTGANTGELFF,TGTGCCAGCAGCTTTTGGACAGGGGCGAACACCGGGGAGCTGTTTTTT
few,TRBV7-8,TRBJ1-3,-,CASSIRGPNSENTIYF,TGTGCCAGCAGCATACGAGGACCGAACTCTGAAAACACCATATATTTT
many,TRBV5-8,TRBJ1-5,-,CASVTGGFQHF,TGTGCCAGCGTAACCGGGGGGTTCCAGCATTTT
many,TRBV27,TRBJ2-6,TRBD1,CASSSTSRGMGGANVLTF,TGTGCCAGCAGTTCCACTTCCAGGGGGATGGGCGGGGCCAACGTCCTGACTTTC
few,TRBV12-3/TRBV12-4,TRBJ1-3,-,CASILGIGNTIYF,TGTGCCAGCATTCTGGGAATAGGAAACACCATATATTTT
many,TRBV28,TRBJ2-7,-,CASSLKSYEQYF,TGTGCCAGCAGTTTAAAGTCCTACGAGCAGTACTTC
-,TRBV25-1,TRBJ2-2,-,CASSGRVNTGELFF,TGTGCCAGCAGTGGCAGGGTGAACACCGGGGAGCTGTTTTTT
many,TRBV29-1,TRBJ2-1,-,CSVVAAGDLNEQFF,TGCAGCGTTGTAGCAGCGGGCGACCTCAATGAGCAGTTCTTC
many,TRBV11-1,TRBJ2-7,-,CASSLGTAIYEQYF,TGTGCCAGCAGCTTAGGGACGGCGATCTACGAGCAGTACTTC
many,TRBV29-1,TRBJ2-2,-,CSVEQANTGELFF,TGCAGCGTCGAACAGGCGAACACCGGGGAGCTGTTTTTT
many,TRBV27,TRBJ1-1,-,CASSFLDMNTEAFF,TGTGCCAGCAGTTTCCTGGACATGAACACTGAAGCTTTCTTT
-,TRBV6-2/TRBV6-3,TRBJ1-1,-,CASRPNRAMNTEAFF,TGTGCCAGCAGGCCTAACAGGGCAATGAACACTGAAGCTTTCTTT
few,TRBV29-1,TRBJ1-2,TRBD1,CSAGTEKNYGYTF,TGCAGCGCTGGGACAGAAAAAAACTATGGCTACACCTTC
many,TRBV7-9,TRBJ2-5,-,CASSSEWGGETQYF,TGTGCCAGCAGCAGCGAGTGGGGTGGAGAGACCCAGTACTTC
-,TRBV6-1,TRBJ2-7,TRBD2,CASTSSGSDYEQYF,TGTGCCAGCACAAGTAGCGGGAGTGACTACGAGCAGTACTTC
many,TRBV27,TRBJ1-1,-,CASRREYTEAFF,TGTGCCAGCAGGAGAGAGTACACTGAAGCTTTCTTT
many,TRBV20-1,TRBJ1-2,TRBD1,CSARDRGSNYGYTF,TGCAGTGCTAGAGACAGGGGGTCTAACTATGGCTACACCTTC
-,TRBV18,TRBJ2-2,-,CASSPSFPAGELFF,TGTGCCAGCTCACCCTCATTTCCCGCCGGGGAGCTGTTTTTT
few,TRBV7-9,TRBJ2-1,-,CASSPGTPNSYNEQFF,TGTGCCAGCAGCCCCGGGACTCCAAACTCCTACAATGAGCAGTTCTTC
many,TRBV12-3/TRBV12-4,TRBJ1-1,-,CASSSGVRTEAFF,TGTGCCAGCAGTTCAGGGGTCAGGACTGAAGCTTTCTTT
few,TRBV14,TRBJ1-2,-,CASSQEGVRQKNYGYTF,TGTGCCAGCAGCCAAGAGGGCGTGAGACAGAAAAACTATGGCTACACCTTC
few,TRBV27,TRBJ1-2,-,CASSFLTGYGYTF,TGTGCCAGCAGTTTCCTGACAGGCTATGGCTACACCTTC
many,TRBV2,TRBJ2-7,TRBD2,CASKGASGDSYEQYF,TGTGCCAGCAAGGGAGCTAGCGGGGATTCCTACGAGCAGTACTTC
many,TRBV11-2,TRBJ2-5,-,CASSPVVGAALSRVQYF,TGTGCCAGCAGCCCGGTGGTAGGGGCCGCGTTAAGCAGGGTACAGTACTTC
-,TRBV29-1,TRBJ2-7,-,CSAGTDEQYF,TGCAGCGCCGGCACAGACGAGCAGTACTTC
many,TRBV4-1,TRBJ2-7,TRBD1,CASSQVGQGYYEQYF,TGCGCCAGCAGCCAAGTAGGACAGGGATATTACGAGCAGTACTTC
-,TRBV18,TRBJ1-5,-,CASSPWPASGNQPQHF,TGTGCCAGCTCACCATGGCCCGCCTCGGGCAATCAGCCCCAGCATTTT
many,TRBV30,TRBJ2-5,-,CACPGPKLGTQYF,TGTGCCTGCCCGGGGCCTAAACTGGGGACCCAGTACTTC